Sequencing of this T cell receptor beta chain was carried out in a study of cytomegalovirus exposure and HLA in healthy donors (TCRdb year 2017). Regarding the complete study: In an earlier analysis of approximately 500 of the donors, 276 Gb of sequence data and 117 million unique TCR beta sequences from about 180 million T cells were reported. An earlier analysis of roughly 600 of the donors used high-throughput TCR beta sequencing to judge whether each TCR beta V gene segment behaved as functional or pseudogenic. A later genetic analysis took genome-wide SNP genotypes for 398 of the 666 donors and used that subset as a discovery cohort. Donor age, sex, ethnicity and CMV serostatus were collected together with the repertoire data. Roughly 300 gigabases of sequencing data and 70 million to 85 million unique TCR sequences were included in an early release covering 550 to 800 HLA-typed donors. Class I and class II HLA loci were covered by the typing at four-digit resolution. Rather than using new phenotypic data, the later analysis identified candidate immune exposures from TCR beta sequences and from how often those sequences occurred across donors. The study aimed to test whether signatures of past pathogen exposure could be identified by cataloging public T cell receptors. In a later analysis, previously published TCR beta repertoires from 670 or so donors were re-analyzed and high-resolution HLA genotyping was added so that TCR occurrence patterns could be studied. Typing coverage differed by locus: A, B, C, DRB1 and DQB1 were typed in about 629-640 donors, DQA1 in 522, DPA1 in approximately 600, and DPB1 in 450 to 480. Roughly 5 DR-DQ haplotypes were treated as single units for association and clustering because of strong linkage in the cohort. In addition to the first cohort of 500 to 850 subjects, a separate validation cohort of approximately 130 different subjects was used. The study used immunosequencing to profile the T cell repertoires of about 670 subjects and linked those repertoires to cytomegalovirus serostatus. Across roughly 420 genotyped donors of the cohort, an average of roughly 250,000 unique TCR beta nucleotide sequences per donor were sequenced, and roughly 18% of those sequences were non-productive. To predict cytomegalovirus infection status, the study brought together high-throughput TCR immunosequencing, statistical association of individual TCRs with disease status, and machine learning. The genetic ancestry cluster associated with self-reported Caucasian donors included 70% to 85% of the roughly 400 genotyped donors. All discovery cohort repertoires had been generated on a single sequencing platform. Points the paper makes about the study in general: A later analysis found that TCR association rates varied across HLA loci, with DRB1 alleles showing the most associated TCRs and HLA-C alleles the fewest. A cluster of highly shared sequence variants was judged likely to be a technical artifact of the sequencing pipeline. The study gave a list of 150 to 200 TCR beta chains associated with cytomegalovirus. This cohort had only TCR beta chains sequenced, and the lack of alpha or paired-chain data limited which features could be detected. Sequencing depth was assumed to be roughly uniform across donors in the presence/absence analyses, though that assumption may not hold. In vitro tests confirmed that three of the cytomegalovirus-associated TCR beta chains recognize cytomegalovirus antigens. According to a later analysis, parvovirus B19, influenza, CMV and Epstein-Barr virus appeared linked to several top co-occurrence clusters. An earlier analysis of roughly 570 of the donors showed that most TCR beta V segments appeared in productive rearrangements either about 90% or about 30% of the time, which broadly matched IMGT annotations. In a later genetic analysis, fewer N-insertions in productive TCRs were reported among donors in an Asian-associated ancestry cluster than the roughly 700-donor mean. For the cohort, immune exposure information was limited to CMV serostatus. According to the authors, the approach could potentially be generalized to other disease states and immunological phenotypes. Because some donors lacked HLA typing at each locus, the association tests relied only on the typed subset. A later genetic analysis associated a missense DCLRE1C variant with V-gene and J-gene trimming of TCR beta chains, and an independent cohort replicated the association. While some public TCRs were present in many individuals, most TCR sequences turned up only very rarely across donors. A further reported finding was that TCR beta sequences accurately predicted the HLA-A and HLA-B alleles for most subjects in the first cohort. Specific HLA alleles were associated with around 18,000 TCR beta sequences at a false discovery rate of 0.05 in a later analysis. In both the original and validation cohorts, the classifier was reported to diagnose cytomegalovirus status with high specificity and sensitivity. Linkage disequilibrium might explain the correlated functional status among segregating V segments, but an unknown experimental factor could not be ruled out. Because counts were too low, 15 to 20 rarely observed V segments, including chromosome 9 orphons, were excluded from the earlier analysis of 587 of the donors. A later analysis found that most CMV-associated TCR beta chains appeared HLA-restricted, with HLA associations seemingly driven largely by CMV exposure. When HLA alleles, especially DR and DQ, strongly co-occurred, TCR associations were difficult to assign to individual alleles. Because the 87-base-pair reads could not distinguish some IMGT-functional V segments, including TRBV6-2 and TRBV6-3, those segments were excluded. In a later analysis, HLA-associated TCR beta chains were found to be more clonally expanded and to have lower generation probabilities than equally common non-associated chains.

In total, just over 650 healthy bone marrow donors made up the cohort. At the time of sampling, every cohort member was nominally healthy, though immune exposures that went unrecorded were likely present. The donor was CMV seropositive and belonged to the group of more than 250 seropositive cohort members. A peripheral blood sample was collected from each donor, and TCR beta sequencing was performed on peripheral blood mononuclear cells. Genomic DNA was extracted from the blood cell samples with the Qiagen DNeasy Blood Extraction Kit. The CDR3 measures 13 amino acids from cysteine to phenylalanine. Left in the record is the CDR3 DNA by itself, 39 bases read in frame from the first base. Ends trimmed: V by 6 bases, J by 7 bases; bases unmatched to a gene: 2. Based on the germline V gene, the CDR1 and CDR2 sequences are MNHNS and SASEGT. Library method: the immunoSEQ multiplex PCR assay. For the multiplex PCR, a mixture combining 60 forward primers for TCR Vbeta segments and 13 reverse primers for TCR Jbeta segments was used. The CDR3 region of rearranged TCR beta genes was amplified from genomic DNA by a multiplex PCR assay. Amplified TCR beta libraries were sequenced as 87-base-pair reads on the Illumina HiSeq System. In the original analysis: A later analysis tallied roughly 76 million unique TCR beta chains across the 640 or so repertoires, and approximately 9.9 million of those chains were shared by two or more donors. To remove PCR and sequencing errors, raw reads were error-corrected and collapsed into unique sequences using a nearest-neighbor algorithm that merged closely related sequences. To assign V, D and J gene segments, CDR3 sequences were aligned to IMGT reference sequences. For a sequence to be retained, at least a six-nucleotide match to both a V gene segment and a J gene segment was required. Rearrangements were called productive when the CDR3 lacked stop codons and stayed in frame with V and J; all others were non-productive. Following IMGT convention, CDR3 was defined as the stretch from the second conserved V-encoded cysteine up to the conserved J-encoded phenylalanine. Sequences without an unambiguous match to a single V gene segment were excluded from the earlier analysis of about 630 of the donors. In an earlier analysis of some 590 of the donors, a V segment was called functional when productive rearrangements were above 56.7%, and segregating when the standard deviation between donors exceeded 5%. A statistical classification framework was built to diagnose cytomegalovirus status from the catalog of TCR beta chain sequences. In a later analysis, V and J genes were assigned by comparing TCR nucleotide sequences against IMGT/GENE-DB human TR gene sequences. The TCRdist pipeline was used in a later analysis to assign CDR3 sequences and most-parsimonious VDJ recombination scenarios. In a later analysis, each TCR beta chain was defined by its CDR3 amino acid sequence together with its V-gene family, and reads without a unique V-gene family were excluded. In a later analysis, approximately 590 highly shared, low-generation-probability nucleotide sequences were removed to address suspected cross-contamination and a sequencing artifact. In a later analysis, a clonal expansion index for each public chain was calculated from normalized within-repertoire ranks of inferred template counts. A later analysis computed generation probabilities with a VDJ recombination model fitted to out-of-frame rearrangements, and checked the results against IGoR. In a later analysis, TCR-TCR, TCR-HLA and TCR-CMV co-occurrence was scored with hypergeometric tests, and a repertoire-size bias correction was applied to TCR pairs. In a later analysis, false discovery rates were estimated by permuting HLA or CMV assignments 20 times. In a later analysis, co-occurring TCRs were grouped using DBSCAN, and TCRdist sequence similarity was added for clustering within HLA-allele-positive subsets. Co-occurrence clustering excluded repertoires with fewer than 30,000 or more than 120,000 public chains, plus five with anomalous nucleotide sharing. TCRdb stores this immuneACCESS table with in-frame sequences only. Part of the clones is absent; in the studies checked, under half of the shortfall reflects unresolved V genes, and no reason is known for the rest. The DNA gave D and trimming, while V, J and clone size come from that table. This sample lists 150,000 or so clones; 60% to 85% were detected once. About 13% of the sample rests with the top ten.

Worth noting for this clone: Its antigen specificity is not known. No much larger clonotype is one base removed from it; base qualities were not supplied.

The TCR comes from a man aged 40-49 years in good health and CMV-seropositive. The chain couples TRBV6-1 to TRBJ1-4; TRBD1 lines up with 10 middle nucleotides. The specimen sequenced was PBMCs. CDR3 protein: CASRGTGVEKLFF. The bases read TGTGCCAGCAGAGGGACAGGGGTTGAAAAACTGTTTTTT.